This T cell receptor (beta chain) stems from a study of technical replicates of blood from several donors. Sequenced by immunoSEQ multiplex PCR; TCRdb stores in-frame clones only, minus some. Here the sample spans over 70,000 clones, 90% to 98% being singletons. This CDR3 is 15 amino acids long. The germline V gene has CDR1 MNHEY and CDR2 SVGAGI. J gave up 1 base and V 5 bases, and 4 bases lay outside the gene matches. Sequenced sample: T cells isolated from PBMCs. The J gene is TRBJ2-4, the V gene TRBV6-5; the match to TRBD1 covers 8 bases. This TCR came from a human donor in good health. CDR3 sequence (DNA): TGTGCCAGCAGTCCAGGGGGCTTGGCCAAAAACATTCAGTACTTC. It encodes CASSPGGLAKNIQYF.